The TCR beta chain described here comes from a study of T cells in Graves' hyperthyroidism and ophthalmopathy. This clonotype was seen repeatedly, ten times or more. The CDR3 loop spans 14 amino acids. From germline, CDR1 is SNHLY and CDR2 FYNNEI. V was pared by 6 bases and J by 4 bases, with 13 bases between. Template material for amplifying TCR beta CDR3 regions consisted of RNA transcripts. Carried out on the TCR CDR3, a first-round RT-PCR used the HTBI primer set. TCRdb re-analysed the multiplex PCR reads in MiXCR, keeping a single row per CDR3 protein. The sample has fewer than 900,000 distinct CDR3 sequences, about 19% seen once.

The clonotype comes from a woman aged 45 to 65 with Graves' hyperthyroidism that later progressed to Graves' ophthalmopathy. The rearrangement uses TRBV2 and TRBJ1-5; a possible D gene is TRBD1 (5 bases). Sample: blood. CDR3 residues: CASREGRRNQPQHF. As DNA, the CDR3 is TGTGCCAGCAGGGAGGGACGGAGGAATCAGCCCCAGCATTTT. Looking up the rest from reference TRBV2 and TRBJ1-5 gives the full variable domain: EPEVTQTPSHQVTQMGQEVILRCVPISNHLYFYWYRQILGQKVEFLVSFYNNEISEKSEIFDDQFSVERPDGSNFTLKIRSTKLEDSAMYFCASREGRRNQPQHFGDGTRLSIL.